This TCR beta chain was found in a study of T cell responses to AZD1222 COVID-19 vaccine (dated by TCRdb to 2020 to 2023). Background on the whole study: Because spike-specific TCR depth and breadth did not differ between the two schedules, AZD1222 recipients who got a second dose at roughly 4 weeks were pooled with those who got a second dose at roughly 12 weeks. A total of 233 trial participants underwent TCR sequencing, of whom 207 received two doses of AZD1222 and 26 received two doses of the MenACWY control vaccine. Trial participants were enrolled by age into subgroups of 18-55, 56-69 and 70-plus years, and 148, 28 and 57 TCR-sequenced participants, respectively, were included in these subgroups. Here is what the overall study found, with its caveats: After two AZD1222 doses, both the breadth and the depth of spike-specific TCRs were significantly higher than at day 0 and than in MenACWY recipients. Epitopes outside the regions mutated in the B.1.351 and B.1.1.7 variants were reportedly recognized by nearly half of the unique spike-specific TCRs. In the small 56-69-year group, the increase in depth fell short of significance, most likely because of low power. No day 14 peak-response samples were available, so repertoires were characterized only after the peak T cell response. Vaccine-associated CD4 TCRs spanned the whole spike protein, with dominant responses in regions 160-218 and 743-854. Most participants were white British and females outnumbered males, and the authors suggested that clonal diversity may have been underestimated. Conclusions about previously exposed vaccinees are limited because only six or seven AZD1222 recipients were SARS-CoV-2 seropositive at baseline.

The CDR3 regions of human TCRbeta chains were subjected to immunosequencing. Regarding the original processing steps: TCRs in the repertoires were matched against a reference library of SARS-CoV-2-specific TCRs that had been generated with the MIRA antigen-specificity platform. Breadth meant the fraction of unique TCRs that were SARS-CoV-2-associated, whereas depth meant the fraction of total T cells that were SARS-CoV-2-associated. Using the MIRA data, each spike-specific TCR was assigned both to the spike region to which the TCR was reactive and to a CD4 or CD8 class. Log10-transformed breadth and depth values were compared by one-way ANOVA with Sidak's multiple comparisons tests. In TCRdb, the immuneACCESS table is reduced to in-frame sequences with V and J assigned. These tables do not hold every clone; where another copy was compared, an unresolved V gene accounts for under half, and the others remain unexplained. V and J calls and clone size are those listed in that table; D and trimming were worked out from the DNA. In all, the sample holds about 120,000 clones, and over 85% of those were seen once. Around 8.6% of the sample goes to the ten largest clones.

This clone came up a few times. The specificity of this receptor is unknown. Within one base of it there is no much larger clone, and no base qualities were kept. Based on the germline V gene, the CDR1 and CDR2 sequences are SGHDT and YYEEEE. From the cysteine up to the phenylalanine, the CDR3 has a length of 13 residues. Here the CDR3 DNA is all that survives: 39 bases in frame from base 1. V was cut back by 4 bases and J by 4 bases, leaving a gap of 6 bases between them. The time point label, read with the paper, signifies: baseline before first vaccination. Samples from vaccinated people were obtained from the UK trials COV001 and COV002, which included a single-blind randomized controlled phase 2/3 trial of AZD1222 (ChAdOx1 nCoV-19) in healthy adults. For TCRbeta chain sequencing, PBMC samples were collected from trial participants at day 0 and at day 28 after the second dose.

This chain joins TRBV5-6 to TRBJ1-6; TRBD1 is possibly the D segment (5 matching bases). The receptor's source is an adult in good health. The material sequenced was peripheral blood, taken on day 0 of AZD1222 vaccination. The bases read TGTGCCAGCAGCGGGGCTTATAATTCACCCCTCCACTTT. This is translated as CASSGAYNSPLHF.